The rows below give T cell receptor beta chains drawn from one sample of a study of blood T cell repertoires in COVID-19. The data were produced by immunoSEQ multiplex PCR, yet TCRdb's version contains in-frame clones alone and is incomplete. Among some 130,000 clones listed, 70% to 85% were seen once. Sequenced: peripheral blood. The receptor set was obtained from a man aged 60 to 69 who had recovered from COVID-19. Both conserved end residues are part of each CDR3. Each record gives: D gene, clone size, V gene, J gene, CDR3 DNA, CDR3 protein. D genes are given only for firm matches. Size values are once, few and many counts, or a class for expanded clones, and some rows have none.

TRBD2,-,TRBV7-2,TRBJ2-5,TGTGCCAGCAGCTTAGGCCTAGCGGGGGTTGAGACCCAGTACTTC,CASSLGLAGVETQYF
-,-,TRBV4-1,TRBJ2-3,TGCGCCAGCAGCCAAGAACCCTTGGGCGGGGAGGCGCAGTATTTT,CASSQEPLGGEAQYF
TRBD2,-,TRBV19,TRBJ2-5,TGTGCCAGTAGTATGAGTAGCGGGAGACAAGAGACCCAGTACTTC,CASSMSSGRQETQYF
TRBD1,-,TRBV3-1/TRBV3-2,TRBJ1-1,TGTGCCAGCAGTCAGCGCAGAAGGACAGGGAGGAACACTGAAGCTTTCTTT,CASSQRRRTGRNTEAFF
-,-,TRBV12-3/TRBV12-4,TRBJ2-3,TGTGCCAGCAGTTTAATTGAGGCAGATACGCAGTATTTT,CASSLIEADTQYF
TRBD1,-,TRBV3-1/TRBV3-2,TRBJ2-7,TGTGCCAGCAGCCAAGACCGGGACAGGGTCATATACGAGCAGTACTTC,CASSQDRDRVIYEQYF
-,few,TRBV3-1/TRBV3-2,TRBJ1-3,TGTGCCAGCAGCCAAGATTATGGAAACACCATATATTTT,CASSQDYGNTIYF
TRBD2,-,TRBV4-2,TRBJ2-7,TGTGCCAGCAGCCAGAGCGGGGAGGACGAGCAGTACTTC,CASSQSGEDEQYF
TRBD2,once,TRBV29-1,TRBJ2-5,TGCAGCGGACTAGGCGGGGGACAAGAGACCCAGTACTTC,CSGLGGGQETQYF
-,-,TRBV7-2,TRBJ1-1,TGTGCCAGCAGCCTCGGGGGTAGGAACGGTGAAGCTTTCTTT,CASSLGGRNGEAFF